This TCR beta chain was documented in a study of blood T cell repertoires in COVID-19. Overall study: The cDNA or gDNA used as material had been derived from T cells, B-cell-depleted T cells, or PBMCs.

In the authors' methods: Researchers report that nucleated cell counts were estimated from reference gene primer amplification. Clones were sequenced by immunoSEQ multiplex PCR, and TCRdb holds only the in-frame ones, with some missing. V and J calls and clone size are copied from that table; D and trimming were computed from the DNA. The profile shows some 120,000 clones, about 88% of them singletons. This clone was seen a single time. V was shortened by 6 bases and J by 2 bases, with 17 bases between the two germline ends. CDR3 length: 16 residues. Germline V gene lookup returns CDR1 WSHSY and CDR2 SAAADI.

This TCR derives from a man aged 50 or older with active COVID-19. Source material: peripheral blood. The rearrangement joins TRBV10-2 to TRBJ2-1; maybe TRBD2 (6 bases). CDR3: CASSDRGSGAYNEQFF. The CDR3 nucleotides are TGCGCCAGCAGCGATCGGGGCTCGGGGGCCTACAATGAGCAGTTCTTC.